Presented here are 25 T cell receptor beta chains from one specimen sequenced in a study of Ad26.COV2.S vaccination and SARS-CoV-2 variants (dated by TCRdb to the early 2020s). Library creation used the immunoSEQ multiplex PCR assay. Entries here come from immuneACCESS through TCRdb and include only in-frame sequences with V and J called. Some clones fail to appear in such tables; in the studies checked, an unresolved V gene covers under half of the shortfall, and the cause of the remainder is unknown. A total of 440,000 or so clones appear in this sample, about 90% of them only once. The ten biggest clones cover about 4.5% of the sample. According to the study, the label for this sample's treatment or condition signals: roughly 18 received Ad26.COV2.S at low or high dose, single or two shots; about 5 received placebo; per-sample allocation not given. Repertoires of vaccine and placebo recipients were sequenced from samples collected on day 63 after the first injection.

The specimen comprised peripheral blood, sampled in a trial of Ad26.COV2.S vaccine versus placebo. The receptor source for this set is a person between 18 and 65 years old who received the Ad26.COV2.S COVID-19 vaccine or a placebo.

V and J are TRBV27 and TRBJ1-2; a possible D gene is TRBD1 (6 bases). This CDR3 has 16 amino acids. V was shortened by 0 bases and J by 4 bases, with 15 bases between the two germline ends. Germline loops: CDR1 MNHEY, CDR2 SMNVEV (reference sequence). The CDR3 DNA reads TGTGCCAGCAGTTTATCGGGGGCCAGGGTGGGCTATGGCTACACCTTC. Its translation: CASSLSGARVGYGYTF.

This clone was counted a single time. The chain combines TRBV28 with TRBJ2-1; TRBD1 matches 7 bases. CDR1 is MDHEN and CDR2 is SYDVKM in the germline V gene. J was trimmed by 7 bases and V by 5 bases; bases with no gene match: 8. This CDR3 has 14 residues. CDR3 coding DNA: TGTGCCAGCAGTCCTCCGAGGGGGCGGAATGAGCAGTTCTTC. It yields the protein CASSPPRGRNEQFF.

The V call is TRBV11-2, the J call TRBJ1-2; TRBD1 is a possible D gene (6 bases). V was cut by 5 bases and J by 4 bases, with 17 bases left in between. The CDR3 runs 15 residues. Germline V CDR1 and CDR2: SGHAT, FQNNGV. The CDR3 DNA sequence: TGTGCCAGCAGCCAGGGGACGGGAAATCGCTATGGCTACACCTTC. This sequence encodes CASSQGTGNRYGYTF.

The chain uses TRBV4-1 and TRBJ2-7; TRBD1 matches 7 bases. Looked up from germline, CDR1 is MGHRA and CDR2 is YSYEKL. This CDR3 contains 13 residues. Losses at the gene ends were 3 bases for V and 5 bases for J; bases not matched to a gene: 4. The CDR3 sequence: CASSQPGQDEQYF. The CDR3 nucleotides read TGCGCCAGCAGCCAGCCCGGACAGGACGAGCAGTACTTC.

The chain employs TRBV4-2 and TRBJ2-1, with a possible D match to TRBD1 (6 bases). The CDR3 totals 13 residues. Germline CDR1 reads LGHNA; CDR2 reads YNFKEQ. Trimming took off 0 bases at V and 12 bases at J, with 12 bases between the two ends. The chain's CDR3 is CASSQDQGIRQFF. CDR3 nucleotides: TGTGCCAGCAGCCAAGATCAGGGGATACGGCAGTTCTTC.

This chain connects TRBV7-2 to TRBJ1-1; no reliable D call. V was pared by 5 bases and J by 1 base, with 14 bases between. The CDR3 runs to 15 residues. Looked up from germline, CDR1 is SGHTA and CDR2 is FQGNSA. This CDR3 is CASSPPGWSNTEAFF. CDR3 sequence (DNA): TGTGCCAGCAGCCCCCCGGGGTGGTCGAACACTGAAGCTTTCTTT. Looking up the rest from reference TRBV7-2 and TRBJ1-1 gives the full variable domain: GAGVSQSPSNKVTEKGKDVELRCDPISGHTALYWYRQSLGQGLEFLIYFQGNSAPDKSGLPSDRFSAERTGGSVSTLTIQRTQQEDSAVYLCASSPPGWSNTEAFFGQGTRLTVV.

Worth noting for this clone: The sample carries other DNA sequences with the same CDR3. The rearrangement joins TRBV28 to TRBJ1-2; TRBD1 is a possible D gene (5 bases). CDR1 is MDHEN and CDR2 is SYDVKM in the germline V gene. The CDR3 is made up of 16 amino acids. V gave up 4 bases and J gave up 1 base, with 16 bases separating them. This chain's CDR3 is CASSYGGWASNYGYTF. CDR3 bases: TGTGCCAGCAGTTACGGGGGATGGGCGAGTAACTATGGCTACACCTTC.

The chain employs TRBV4-2 and TRBJ2-1; weak D call: TRBD2 (6 bases). CDR1 and CDR2 (germline): LGHNA, YNFKEQ. V was cut by 3 bases and J by 4 bases, with 16 bases left in between. The CDR3 has 16 residues. CDR3 nucleotide sequence: TGTGCCAGCAGCCATACCGGGATTGGGGGGTACAATGAGCAGTTCTTC. Protein product: CASSHTGIGGYNEQFF.

The rearrangement uses TRBV27 and TRBJ2-2, with D maybe TRBD1 (6 bases). This CDR3 spans 14 amino acids. The germline V and J ends were trimmed by 5 bases and 0 bases, with 7 bases remaining between them. Germline lookup yields CDR1 MNHEY and CDR2 SMNVEV (reference sequence). The CDR3 DNA follows: TGTGCCAGCAGTCAGGGGTCGAACACCGGGGAGCTGTTTTTT. Amino acid sequence: CASSQGSNTGELFF.

This chain links TRBV7-3 with TRBJ2-1; 12 nucleotides line up with TRBD2. Germline V gives CDR1 SGHTA, CDR2 FQGTGA. The CDR3 sequence is 16 residues long. V shed 5 bases, J shed 5 bases, and the junction held 7 bases outside the gene matches. The CDR3 loop reads CASSTGLAGLHNEQFF. In DNA, the CDR3 is TGTGCCAGCAGCACAGGACTAGCGGGATTACACAATGAGCAGTTCTTC.

Concerning this clone itself: The sample has other DNA sequences that encode this CDR3 too. The J gene is TRBJ2-7, the V gene TRBV7-2, with 12 positions matching TRBD1. Germline CDR1 SGHTA, CDR2 FQGNSA. V lost 5 bases to trimming and J lost 7 bases; unmatched junction nucleotides: 6. This CDR3 spans 14 amino acids. The CDR3 DNA reads as TGTGCCAGCAGCACGGGACAGGGGGCGGGGGAGCAGTACTTC. It translates to CASSTGQGAGEQYF. Full variable domain (missing parts from reference TRBV7-2 and TRBJ2-7): GAGVSQSPSNKVTEKGKDVELRCDPISGHTALYWYRQSLGQGLEFLIYFQGNSAPDKSGLPSDRFSAERTGGSVSTLTIQRTQQEDSAVYLCASSTGQGAGEQYFGPGTRLTVT.

This sequence joins TRBV4-2 and TRBJ1-1; possible D gene TRBD1, 6 bases. The V gene lost 0 bases and the J gene lost 7 bases, with 15 bases spanning the gap. The germline gives CDR1 LGHNA, CDR2 YNFKEQ. This CDR3 comprises 15 residues. The CDR3 loop is CASSQDSAGGGEAFF. DNA for the CDR3: TGTGCCAGCAGCCAAGATTCGGCGGGGGGCGGTGAAGCTTTCTTT.

This clone was counted a single time. The V and J genes are TRBV5-1 and TRBJ2-3; 14 nucleotides line up with TRBD2. Trimming removed 1 base from V and 1 base from J; junction bases left unmatched: 2. From germline, CDR1 is SGHRS and CDR2 YFSETQ. The CDR3 extends over 17 amino acids. The chain's CDR3 is CASSLPGLAGGTDTQYF. CDR3 nucleotide sequence: TGCGCCAGCAGCTTGCCGGGACTAGCGGGGGGCACAGATACGCAGTATTTT. Looking up the rest from reference TRBV5-1 and TRBJ2-3 gives the full variable domain: KAGVTQTPRYLIKTRGQQVTLSCSPISGHRSVSWYQQTPGQGLQFLFEYFSETQRNKGNFPGRFSGRQFSNSRSEMNVSTLELGDSALYLCASSLPGLAGGTDTQYFGPGTRLTVL.

CDR3 sequence: CASTKGFGELFF. The DNA of the CDR3 is TGTGCCAGCACGAAGGGTTTCGGGGAGCTGTTTTTT. This chain connects TRBV7-9 to TRBJ2-2; D is unresolved. CDR1 is SEHNR and CDR2 is FQNEAQ in the germline V gene (reference sequence). The CDR3 has 12 amino acids. V was clipped by 7 bases and J by 7 bases, with 10 bases between them. The whole variable domain, remainder taken from reference TRBV7-9 and TRBJ2-2, is DTGVSQNPRHKITKRGQNVTFRCDPISEHNRLYWYRQTLGQGPEFLTYFQNEAQLEKSRLLSDRFSAERPKGSFSTLEIQRTEQGDSAMYLCASTKGFGELFFGEGSRLTVL.

The chain is built from TRBV18 and TRBJ1-1; D is perhaps TRBD1 (6 bases). Trimming shortened V by 4 bases and J by 2 bases, and 17 bases separated the two germline ends. The CDR3 totals 16 residues. Germline CDR1 is KGHSH and CDR2 is LQKENI. CDR3 DNA: TGTGCCAGCTCACTCCTTAAGACGGACAGAAACACTGAAGCTTTCTTT. Translating gives CASSLLKTDRNTEAFF.

The chain employs TRBV10-3 and TRBJ1-4, with 7 bases identical to TRBD1. This CDR3 comprises 17 residues. V trimming: 3 bases; J trimming: 0 bases; junction bases outside the gene matches: 7. Germline CDR1 is ENHRY and CDR2 is SYGVKD. The DNA for the CDR3 is TGTGCCATCAGTGAATGGGGGACAGAAGCAACTAATGAAAAACTGTTTTTT. Its protein product is CAISEWGTEATNEKLFF.

The CDR3 nucleotides read TGTGCCAGCAGGGAAAGCGGGAGGGCACCAGAGACCCAGTACTTC. It encodes CASRESGRAPETQYF. The V call is TRBV28, the J call TRBJ2-5; 10 positions match TRBD2. From germline, CDR1 is MDHEN and CDR2 SYDVKM. There are 15 residues in the CDR3. The trim removed 6 bases at V and 4 bases at J, leaving 8 bases unmatched.

The chain employs TRBV28 and TRBJ2-5; D gene uncertain. Between the trimmed V and J ends, which lost 7 bases and 4 bases, there was a span of 13 bases. CDR3 length: 13 amino acids. Germline V CDR1 and CDR2: MDHEN, SYDVKM. The CDR3 coding sequence is TGTGCCAGCAAGGTCGGTGCGATAGAGACCCAGTACTTC. Encoded protein: CASKVGAIETQYF.

The gene calls are TRBV5-6 and TRBJ2-2; perhaps TRBD1 as D (6 bases). V gave up 1 base and J gave up 6 bases, with 7 bases separating them. The germline V gene has CDR1 SGHDT and CDR2 YYEEEE. This CDR3 is 13 amino acids long. CDR3 DNA: TGTGCCAGCAGCTTGCCAGGGGCCGGGGAGCTGTTTTTT. Translation: CASSLPGAGELFF. Looking up the rest from reference TRBV5-6 and TRBJ2-2 gives the full variable domain: DAGVTQSPTHLIKTRGQQVTLRCSPKSGHDTVSWYQQALGQGPQFIFQYYEEEERQRGNFPDRFSGHQFPNYSSELNVNALLLGDSALYLCASSLPGAGELFFGEGSRLTVL.

The CDR3 sequence: CASSARIGSNQPQHF. In DNA form, the CDR3 reads TGTGCCAGTAGTGCCAGGATCGGGAGCAATCAGCCCCAGCATTTT. The V call is TRBV19, the J call TRBJ1-5; D call uncertain. The germline CDR1 and CDR2 sequences are LNHDA and SQIVND (reference sequence). The CDR3 runs to 15 residues. The V gene lost 5 bases and the J gene lost 1 base, with 12 bases spanning the gap.

V and J are TRBV7-2 and TRBJ1-2; no clear D gene. The CDR3 runs to 12 residues. Trimming cost V 6 bases and J 2 bases, with 7 bases left between them. CDR1 is SGHTA and CDR2 is FQGNSA in the germline V gene. The CDR3 nucleotides are TGTGCCAGCAGGCCACCCAACTATGGCTACACCTTC. It yields the protein CASRPPNYGYTF.

The chain employs TRBV5-1 and TRBJ2-3; perhaps TRBD2 as D (6 bases). V was pared by 0 bases and J by 2 bases, with 10 bases between. The CDR3 extends over 15 amino acids. The germline CDR1 and CDR2 sequences are SGHRS and YFSETQ. The CDR3: CASSLEAGLTDTQYF. For the CDR3, the DNA is TGCGCCAGCAGCTTGGAAGCGGGCCTCACAGATACGCAGTATTTT.

The genes are TRBV27 and TRBJ1-1; D might be TRBD1 (5 bases). The CDR3 spans 15 residues. V gave up 6 bases and J gave up 2 bases, with 16 bases separating them. The germline gives CDR1 MNHEY, CDR2 SMNVEV (reference sequence). The CDR3 here is CASSSTDRSNTEAFF. The CDR3 region has the DNA TGTGCCAGCAGCTCAACCGACAGATCAAACACTGAAGCTTTCTTT.

Only one count was recorded for this clone. The rearrangement joins TRBV7-9 to TRBJ2-4, with unresolved D. The germline V and J ends were trimmed by 0 bases and 7 bases, with 7 bases remaining between them. Looked up from germline, CDR1 is SEHNR and CDR2 is FQNEAQ (reference sequence). CDR3 length: 13 amino acids. The CDR3 nucleotides are TGTGCCAGCAGCTTAGCGTTCGCGAACATTCAGTACTTC. Amino acids: CASSLAFANIQYF.

The chain links TRBV4-1 to TRBJ2-3; 8 nucleotides align to TRBD2. The germline gives CDR1 MGHRA, CDR2 YSYEKL. The CDR3 is made up of 17 amino acids. V shed 0 bases, J shed 14 bases, and the junction held 19 bases outside the gene matches. This chain's CDR3 is CASSQDSDSGNGGPTYF. The CDR3 coding sequence is TGCGCCAGCAGCCAAGATTCAGATAGCGGGAATGGGGGCCCGACGTATTTT.